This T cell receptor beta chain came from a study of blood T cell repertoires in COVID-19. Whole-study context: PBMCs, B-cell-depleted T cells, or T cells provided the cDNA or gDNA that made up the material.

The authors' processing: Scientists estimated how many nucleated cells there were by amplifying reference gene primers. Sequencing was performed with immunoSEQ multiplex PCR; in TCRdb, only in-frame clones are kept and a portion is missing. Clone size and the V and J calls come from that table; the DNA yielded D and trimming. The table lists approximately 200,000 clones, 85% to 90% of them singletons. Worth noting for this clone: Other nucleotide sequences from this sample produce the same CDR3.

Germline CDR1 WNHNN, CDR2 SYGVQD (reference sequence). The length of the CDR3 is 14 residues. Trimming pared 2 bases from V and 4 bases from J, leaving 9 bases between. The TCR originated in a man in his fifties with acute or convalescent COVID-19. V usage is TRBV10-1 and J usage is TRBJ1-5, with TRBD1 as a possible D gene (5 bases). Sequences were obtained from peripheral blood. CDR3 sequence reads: CASSEAGINQPQHF. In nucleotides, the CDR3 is TGCGCCAGCAGTGAGGCAGGGATTAATCAGCCCCAGCATTTT.